What follows are 26 T cell receptor beta chains derived from one specimen sequenced in a study of blood T cells in healthy people across ages. A second PCR, run for roughly 7 to 12 cycles, used a sample-barcoded 5' primer plus a J-beta primer mix. In TCRdb, the 5' RACE reads were re-called with MiXCR into one record per CDR3 protein. Of 1.5 million to 2 million distinct CDR3 sequences listed, approximately 28% are singletons. Specimen: blood. These receptors were collected from a woman in her twenties or thirties in good health.

As to this clonotype: A much larger clone lies one base from this, so it may be a read error. The chain combines TRBV4-2 with TRBJ2-7; 8 nucleotides agree with TRBD1. Germline lookup yields CDR1 LGHNA and CDR2 YNFKEQ. The CDR3 has 16 amino acids. CDR3 bases: TGTGCCAACAGCCAAGATCAGGGGGCCCGCTCCTACGAGCAGTACTTC. Translation: CANSQDQGARSYEQYF.

This clonotype was counted a few times. A much larger clone differs from this one at a single base, so this may be a read error. The chain has TRBV12-3 or TRBV12-4 and TRBJ2-6; D call uncertain. This CDR3 is 15 amino acids long. The DNA for the CDR3 is TGTGCCTGCAGTTTGGGGTTCTCTGGGGCCAACGTCCTGACTTTC. Translated, it gives CACSLGFSGANVLTF.

The genes are TRBV9 and TRBJ2-3, with D perhaps TRBD2 (6 bases). CDR1 and CDR2 (germline): SGDLS, YYNGEE. This CDR3 spans 17 amino acids. V lost 0 bases and J 0 bases, leaving 14 bases between the germline ends. This CDR3 reads CASSVAVRGRSTDTQYF. The CDR3 DNA is TGTGCCAGCAGCGTAGCTGTGCGGGGAAGAAGCACAGATACGCAGTATTTT.

This chain joins TRBV5-1 and TRBJ2-1; D might be TRBD2 (5 bases). CDR3 size: 12 residues. Germline V gene sequence: CDR1 SGHRS, CDR2 YFSETQ. Trimming took off 0 bases at V and 12 bases at J, with 10 bases between the two ends. The CDR3 region has the DNA TGCGCCAGCAGCTTGGACCGGCGGGCGCAGTTCTTC. Protein product: CASSLDRRAQFF.

The chain has TRBV6-5 and TRBJ2-7, with 9 bases lining up with TRBD1. The germline V gene encodes CDR1 MNHEY and CDR2 SVGAGI. The CDR3 length is 15 residues. J lost 2 bases, V lost 7 bases, and 9 bases had no gene match. The CDR3 region is CASTYGTGRTYEQYF. The CDR3 DNA sequence: TGTGCCAGCACCTACGGGACAGGGAGAACCTACGAGCAGTACTTC.

The chain joins TRBV3-1 to TRBJ2-1, with D perhaps matching TRBD2 (6 bases). This CDR3 is 16 amino acids long. V was cut by 10 bases and J by 4 bases, with 23 bases left in between. Germline CDR1 reads LGHDT; CDR2 reads YNNKEL (reference sequence). DNA of the CDR3: TGTGCCAACAGTCAAAAAAAGCTAGCGAGATACAATGAGCAGTTCTTC. Amino acids: CANSQKKLARYNEQFF.

The J gene is TRBJ1-5, the V gene TRBV6-6; 8 bases are shared with TRBD1. The V gene's germline CDR1 is MNHNY and CDR2 SVGAGI (reference sequence). V lost 6 bases to trimming and J lost 3 bases; unmatched junction nucleotides: 7. The CDR3 extends over 15 amino acids. This CDR3 reads CASRTGQEHNQPQHF. The CDR3 DNA follows: TGTGCCAGCAGAACGGGACAGGAGCACAATCAGCCCCAGCATTTT.

About this clonotype: A much more abundant neighbour one base away suggests this may be a read error. This chain's CDR3 is CASSPQSGWGNIQYF. CDR3 coding DNA: TGTGCCAGCTCACCCCAGTCAGGGTGGGGAAACATTCAGTACTTC. The rearrangement uses TRBV18 and TRBJ2-4, with D perhaps TRBD1 (5 bases). The germline CDR1 and CDR2 sequences are KGHSH and LQKENI. V lost 3 bases, J lost 6 bases, and 15 bases lay in between. The CDR3 has 15 amino acids.

The V call is TRBV3-1, the J call TRBJ1-2; perhaps TRBD1 as D (5 bases). The germline gives CDR1 LGHDT, CDR2 YNNKEL (reference sequence). Deletions cut 2 bases from V and 13 bases from J, with 17 bases between. The CDR3 is 13 residues long. The CDR3 DNA reads as TGTGCCAGCAGCCAACAGGGACTACAGGCGGGCACCTTC. This translates into CASSQQGLQAGTF.

The rearrangement uses TRBV9 and TRBJ1-6; D unclear. This CDR3 comprises 14 residues. Trimming stripped 4 bases from V and 7 bases from J, with 12 bases between. Per the germline V gene, CDR1 is SGDLS and CDR2 is YYNGEE. CDR3 nucleotides: TGTGCCAGCAGCCCTTTTCGAGTAAATTCACCCCTCCACTTT. It translates to CASSPFRVNSPLHF.

This clonotype was observed a handful of times. The chain employs TRBV18 and TRBJ1-2, with 7 bases that match TRBD1. Germline CDR1 reads KGHSH; CDR2 reads LQKENI. This CDR3 spans 13 amino acids. Unmatched junction bases numbered 6, after V lost 3 bases and J lost 8 bases. The CDR3 loop is CASSPTGWRGYTF. The DNA of the CDR3 is TGTGCCAGCTCACCGACAGGGTGGCGGGGCTACACCTTC.

The genes are TRBV4-1 and TRBJ2-7; perhaps TRBD2 as D (5 bases). Trimming stripped 1 base from V and 0 bases from J, with 10 bases between. The CDR3 loop spans 15 amino acids. The V gene's germline CDR1 is MGHRA and CDR2 YSYEKL. The CDR3 nucleotides read TGCGCCAGCAGCCAAGCTAATAGCGTCTCCTACGAGCAGTACTTC. Translation gives CASSQANSVSYEQYF.

The chain has TRBV5-1 and TRBJ2-5; a weak D match, TRBD2 (7 bases). Germline CDR1 reads SGHRS; CDR2 reads YFSETQ. This CDR3 is 14 amino acids long. V lost 2 bases and J 5 bases, leaving 13 bases between the germline ends. In DNA form, the CDR3 reads TGCGCCAGCAGCTTACGGGGGGCGCCGGAGACCCAGTACTTC. Encoded protein: CASSLRGAPETQYF.

This clonotype has ten or more counts. The CDR3: CASSLAGKGALIGNEQYF. Here the CDR3 DNA reads TGTGCCAGCAGCTTAGCGGGGAAGGGGGCGCTGATCGGCAACGAGCAGTACTTC. The chain joins TRBV7-2 to TRBJ2-7; 7 nucleotides agree with TRBD1. Trimming removed 0 bases from V and 5 bases from J; junction bases left unmatched: 16. The germline gives CDR1 SGHTA, CDR2 FQGNSA. CDR3 length: 18 residues.

This clonotype was observed a few times. This chain joins TRBV21-1 and TRBJ2-7; TRBD2 is the table's D call, not checked against the DNA. TRBV21-1 is a recognized pseudogene. This CDR3 has 14 amino acids. CDR3 sequence (DNA): TGTGCCAGCAGGGCGAAGCGGGAGACCTACGAGCAGTACTTC. It encodes CASRAKRETYEQYF.

This clonotype has only a few counts. This rearrangement joins TRBV29-1 to TRBJ2-3, with D perhaps matching TRBD2 (6 bases). This CDR3 contains 13 residues. V lost 7 bases and J 1 base, leaving 12 bases between the germline ends. CDR1 is SQVTM, CDR2 ANQGSEA, per germline. The CDR3 sequence: CSGIGGGTDTQYF. The CDR3 DNA is TGCAGCGGGATTGGCGGGGGCACAGATACGCAGTATTTT.

The chain combines TRBV4-1 with TRBJ1-5, with D possibly matching TRBD1 (6 bases). Trimming cost V 1 base and J 3 bases, with 10 bases left between them. Germline V gives CDR1 MGHRA, CDR2 YSYEKL. The CDR3 totals 15 residues. CDR3 nucleotide sequence: TGCGCCAGCAGCCAAGGGGGGGCCAACAATCAGCCCCAGCATTTT. This translates into CASSQGGANNQPQHF.

The chain's CDR3 is CASSLGDPWSGTQYF. DNA for the CDR3: TGTGCCAGCAGCTTAGGGGACCCCTGGTCAGGGACCCAGTACTTC. This sequence joins TRBV7-3 and TRBJ2-5; either TRBD1 or TRBD2 may supply D (5 bases each). The V end lost 2 bases, the J end lost 7 bases, and 17 bases lay between the germline ends. The CDR3 runs to 15 residues. Germline V gives CDR1 SGHTA, CDR2 FQGTGA. Full variable domain (outside the CDR3, taken from reference TRBV7-3 and TRBJ2-5): GAGVSQTPSNKVTEKGKYVELRCDPISGHTALYWYRQSLGQGPEFLIYFQGTGAADDSGLPNDRFFAVRPEGSVSTLKIQRTERGDSAVYLCASSLGDPWSGTQYFGPGTRLLVL.

Ten or more counts support this clonotype. V and J are TRBV20-1 and TRBJ1-1; D might be TRBD1 (6 bases). This CDR3 is 13 amino acids long. Germline values: CDR1 DFQATT, CDR2 SNEGSKA (reference sequence). Deletions cut 5 bases from V and 0 bases from J, with 10 bases between. In nucleotides, the CDR3 is TGCAGTGCTCAGCAGGGGATGAACACTGAAGCTTTCTTT. Translation: CSAQQGMNTEAFF.

This clonotype was observed many times. This chain joins TRBV12-3 or TRBV12-4 and TRBJ2-4; D unresolved. Trimming took off 1 base at V and 0 bases at J, with 7 bases between the two ends. CDR3 length: 15 amino acids. CDR3 protein: CASSLDSIAKNIQYF. The DNA of the CDR3 is TGTGCCAGCAGTTTAGATTCCATAGCCAAAAACATTCAGTACTTC.

This clonotype was picked up a small number of times. The V gene is TRBV20-1, the J gene TRBJ2-7; a weak D match, TRBD1 (6 bases). The end of the DNA aligns better with TRBJ2-5, so the J call may be wrong. The CDR3 spans 12 residues. Germline lookup yields CDR1 DFQATT and CDR2 SNEGSKA (reference sequence). As DNA, the CDR3 is TGCAGTGCTAACGGACAGCGAGAGACCCAGTACTTC. Amino acids: CSANGQRETQYF.

In this sample, this clonotype turned up a few times. The chain has TRBV29-1 and TRBJ2-5; maybe TRBD1 (5 bases). V shed 7 bases and J shed 5 bases, with 17 bases lying between them. Germline CDR1 SQVTM, CDR2 ANQGSEA. The CDR3 runs 13 residues. The CDR3 sequence: CSEEQEGIETQYF. The CDR3 DNA sequence: TGCAGCGAGGAACAGGAAGGGATCGAGACCCAGTACTTC.

In DNA form, the CDR3 reads TGCGCCAGCAGCTGGGCCTCGGGGACCCAAGAGACCCAGTACTTC. This gives the protein CASSWASGTQETQYF. The V call is TRBV5-1, the J call TRBJ2-5; either TRBD1 or TRBD2 may fit D (5 bases each). Germline V gives CDR1 SGHRS, CDR2 YFSETQ. Trimming removed 3 bases from V and 1 base from J, with 13 bases in between. This CDR3 region has 15 residues.

The sample holds a few counts of this clonotype. This sequence joins TRBV2 and TRBJ2-5; maybe TRBD1 (6 bases). The V end was cut by 3 bases, the J end by 5 bases, with 22 bases between. CDR1 is SNHLY and CDR2 is FYNNEI in the germline V gene. CDR3 length equals 17 residues. The DNA for the CDR3 is TGTGCCAGCAGTGAGCGAGAACAGGGCCCACGTTTGGAGACCCAGTACTTC. Translated: CASSEREQGPRLETQYF.

This clonotype came up a few times. The CDR3 nucleotides are TGTGCCAGCAATAAGTACCAAGAGACCCAGTACTTC. Amino acid sequence: CASNKYQETQYF. V is TRBV2 and J is TRBJ2-5; D remains unclear. Trimming stripped 7 bases from V and 0 bases from J, with 6 bases between. Germline CDR1 SNHLY, CDR2 FYNNEI. The CDR3 runs to 12 residues.

V usage is TRBV7-2 and J usage is TRBJ2-1; weak D call: TRBD2 (7 bases). The CDR3 sequence is 15 residues long. The germline V and J ends were trimmed by 6 bases and 1 base, with 13 bases remaining between them. Germline V gene data show CDR1 as SGHTA and CDR2 as FQGNSA. As DNA, the CDR3 is TGTGCCAGCAGGGGAGGGGGGGCTTCCTACAATGAGCAGTTCTTC. Its protein product is CASRGGGASYNEQFF.